Below, 21 T cell receptor beta chains from the same sample are listed, as sequenced in a study of circulating tumor DNA in untreated peripheral T-cell lymphoma. The data were produced by immunoSEQ multiplex PCR, yet TCRdb's version contains in-frame clones alone and is incomplete. The sample consists of 7,000 or so clones, about 80% of them appearing once. The sample consisted of tumor tissue. These receptors all come from a human donor with peripheral T-cell lymphoma.

The rearrangement links TRBV28 to TRBJ2-7; 10 bases line up with TRBD1. CDR3 length: 12 residues. V lost 8 bases, J lost 6 bases, and 4 bases stayed unmatched. Germline V gene sequence: CDR1 MDHEN, CDR2 SYDVKM. The CDR3 nucleotides are TGTGCCAGCGGCGGGACAGGGGTCGAGCAGTACTTC. It specifies CASGGTGVEQYF.

This sequence joins TRBV28 and TRBJ2-1; 8 nucleotides match TRBD1. The CDR3 is made up of 15 amino acids. V dropped 5 bases and J dropped 4; count of bases not matched to a gene: 7. Per the germline V gene, CDR1 is MDHEN and CDR2 is SYDVKM. In nucleotides, the CDR3 is TGTGCCAGCAGTCCCGACAGGGGCAAATACAATGAGCAGTTCTTC. Protein product: CASSPDRGKYNEQFF.

The sample holds one count of this clone. One end of the junction varies from germline; a read error may be responsible. The chain employs TRBV11-3 and TRBJ2-5; tentatively, D is TRBD1 or TRBD2 (5 bases each). This CDR3 is built from 14 residues. CDR1 and CDR2 from the germline V gene are SGHNT and YENEEA. The CDR3 protein is CASSATGTQEIQYF. CDR3 bases: TGTGCTAGCAGCGCAACCGGGACCCAAGAGATCCAGTACTTC.

V and J are TRBV6-8 and TRBJ2-7; 7 bases line up with TRBD2. CDR1 is MNHGY and CDR2 is SAAAGT in the germline V gene. The CDR3 spans 13 residues. V lost 10 bases, J lost 4 bases, and 10 bases stayed unmatched. CDR3: CATTPSSGYEQYF. The CDR3 DNA sequence: TGTGCCACCACCCCTTCTAGCGGATACGAGCAGTACTTC.

This clone appeared a few times. This chain connects TRBV7-4 to TRBJ2-1, with D possibly TRBD1 on 5 matching bases. Trimming left V 4 bases short and J 7 bases short, with 17 bases between. CDR3 length: 15 amino acids. Germline assignment: CDR1 SGHVT and CDR2 SQSDAQ. The CDR3 nucleotides read TGTGCCAGCAGCTCCCAACTGGGGCCGTCAAATGAGCAGTTCTTC. As protein: CASSSQLGPSNEQFF.

The chain is built from TRBV28 and TRBJ2-2; a possible D gene is TRBD1 (5 bases). The CDR3 is 14 residues long. In germline, CDR1 is MDHEN, CDR2 SYDVKM. The V end lost 4 bases, the J end lost 6 bases, and 12 bases lay between the germline ends. The CDR3 here is CASSSPQGPGELFF. CDR3 nucleotide sequence: TGTGCCAGCAGTTCCCCCCAGGGCCCCGGGGAGCTGTTTTTT.

Written as DNA, the CDR3 is TGCGCCAGCAGCCAGCGATATGGAGCTAACTATGGCTACACCTTC. Amino acid sequence: CASSQRYGANYGYTF. This sequence joins TRBV5-1 and TRBJ1-2; the D is unclear. CDR1 and CDR2 (germline): SGHRS, YFSETQ. Trimming stripped 4 bases from V and 0 bases from J, with 13 bases between. The CDR3 is 15 amino acids.

The CDR3 region has the DNA TGTGCCAGCAGCGTAGCTTGGGGACAGGGGAGGGATGGCTACACCTTC. Translating gives CASSVAWGQGRDGYTF. The V and J genes are TRBV9 and TRBJ1-2, with 10 bases identical to TRBD1. Looked up from germline, CDR1 is SGDLS and CDR2 is YYNGEE. The CDR3 is 16 amino acids. J was trimmed by 6 bases and V by 0 bases; bases with no gene match: 8.

This clone has a single count. The chain is built from TRBV30 and TRBJ2-5; unclear D gene. Trimming left V 0 bases short and J 4 bases short, with 12 bases between. The CDR3 is 14 residues long. Per germline, CDR1 GTSNPN and CDR2 SVGIG (reference sequence). CDR3 bases: TGTGCCTGGAGTGTATTTGGGAATCGAGAGACCCAGTACTTC. This gives the protein CAWSVFGNRETQYF.

This sequence joins TRBV19 and TRBJ2-1, with 9 bases matching TRBD2. J gave up 0 bases and V 5 bases, and 8 bases lay outside the gene matches. Per the germline V gene, CDR1 is LNHDA and CDR2 is SQIVND (reference sequence). The CDR3 has 17 amino acids. The CDR3 spells CASSESGRPLSYNEQFF. In DNA, the CDR3 is TGTGCCAGTAGTGAAAGCGGGAGGCCTCTCTCCTACAATGAGCAGTTCTTC.

V usage is TRBV1 and J usage is TRBJ2-2; the tabulated D call, TRBD2, remains unverified against the DNA. TRBV1 is a pseudogene locus. This CDR3 has 17 amino acids. The CDR3 loop reads CASSHEKLAGFTGELFF. As DNA, the CDR3 is TGCGCCAGCAGCCACGAAAAGCTAGCGGGGTTCACCGGGGAGCTGTTTTTT.

This clone was observed a few times. This chain joins TRBV18 and TRBJ1-1; tentative D call: TRBD1 (5 bases). The CDR3 covers 15 residues. V lost 3 bases and J lost 0, with 11 bases in between. The germline CDR1 and CDR2 sequences are KGHSH and LQKENI. Here the CDR3 DNA reads TGTGCCAGCTCACCGACCGGGGGGGTGAACACTGAAGCTTTCTTT. It translates to CASSPTGGVNTEAFF.

The chain recombines TRBV19 with TRBJ1-1; TRBD1 agrees at 9 bases. Germline CDR1 and CDR2: LNHDA and SQIVND (reference sequence). The CDR3 is made up of 13 amino acids. Trimming took 10 bases from V and 4 from J; bases not matched to a gene: 7. The CDR3 region is CATKTGGRTEAFF. CDR3 DNA sequence: TGTGCCACCAAAACAGGGGGCCGCACTGAAGCTTTCTTT.

The rearrangement uses TRBV28 and TRBJ2-3; D gene unclear. CDR3 size: 12 residues. V was shortened by 6 bases and J by 4 bases, with 8 bases between the two germline ends. Germline loops: CDR1 MDHEN, CDR2 SYDVKM. The CDR3 region is CASRMNPDTQYF. The CDR3, as DNA: TGTGCCAGCAGGATGAACCCAGATACGCAGTATTTT. Supplemented by reference TRBV28 and TRBJ2-3, the full variable domain reads DVKVTQSSRYLVKRTGEKVFLECVQDMDHENMFWYRQDPGLGLRLIYFSYDVKMKEKGDIPEGYSVSREKKERFSLILESASTNQTSMYLCASRMNPDTQYFGPGTRLTVL.

This chain uses TRBV5-1 with TRBJ2-1, with 12 bases lining up with TRBD2. The CDR3 covers 17 residues. With V trimmed by 0 bases and J by 6 bases, 7 bases remained unmatched. Germline assignment: CDR1 SGHRS and CDR2 YFSETQ. CDR3 in DNA: TGCGCCAGCAGCTTGGAGGGACTAGCGGGTGTTGTCAATGAGCAGTTCTTC. As protein: CASSLEGLAGVVNEQFF.

This sequence joins TRBV9 and TRBJ2-1; D is perhaps TRBD2 (6 bases). Trimming took 7 bases from V and 6 from J, leaving 14 bases between them. The CDR3 extends over 13 amino acids. Germline V gene lookup returns CDR1 SGDLS and CDR2 YYNGEE. CDR3 sequence: CASAVDYVNEQFF. The CDR3, as DNA: TGTGCCAGCGCGGTGGACTATGTCAATGAGCAGTTCTTC.

CDR3 DNA: TGTGCCTGGAGTCGTTATAGCGGGATTAAAAACATTCAGTACTTC. Its protein product is CAWSRYSGIKNIQYF. This rearrangement joins TRBV30 to TRBJ2-4; TRBD2 agrees at 8 bases. CDR3 length: 15 amino acids. J was trimmed by 4 bases and V by 2 bases; bases with no gene match: 7. The germline V gene has CDR1 GTSNPN and CDR2 SVGIG (reference sequence).

This clone appeared a few times. The rearrangement links TRBV6-8 to TRBJ1-5; D is possibly TRBD1 (5 bases). Deletions cut 6 bases from V and 5 bases from J, with 14 bases between. This CDR3 has 14 amino acids. Germline CDR1 reads MNHGY; CDR2 reads SAAAGT. CDR3 protein: CASRPPEGYQPQHF. The CDR3 nucleotides read TGTGCCAGCAGACCTCCCGAGGGGTATCAGCCCCAGCATTTT.

The genes are TRBV7-7 and TRBJ2-3, with a possible D match to TRBD2 (5 bases). Looked up from germline, CDR1 is SSHAT and CDR2 is FNYEAQ (reference sequence). The CDR3 has 14 amino acids. V was pared by 5 bases and J by 4 bases, with 13 bases between. Here the CDR3 DNA reads TGTGCCAGCAGCGCGGGTGTTAGGGCAGATACGCAGTATTTT. Translation gives CASSAGVRADTQYF.

As for this clone: One end of the junction fails to match germline, which may point to a read error. The gene calls are TRBV10-3 and TRBJ1-2, with D unresolved. This CDR3 is built from 14 residues. The germline V gene encodes CDR1 ENHRY and CDR2 SYGVKD. This CDR3 reads CAISLGLMGYGYTF. The CDR3 DNA sequence: TGTGCTATCAGTTTAGGGTTGATGGGATATGGCTACACCTTC.

Only a few counts were recorded for this clone. This sequence joins TRBV1 and TRBJ2-5; no DNA check was done on the table's D call, TRBD2. TRBV1 is listed as a pseudogene. The CDR3 contains 14 residues. CDR3 residues: CTSSHTAGVETQYF. The CDR3 region has the DNA TGCACCAGCAGCCATACTGCGGGAGTTGAGACCCAGTACTTC.